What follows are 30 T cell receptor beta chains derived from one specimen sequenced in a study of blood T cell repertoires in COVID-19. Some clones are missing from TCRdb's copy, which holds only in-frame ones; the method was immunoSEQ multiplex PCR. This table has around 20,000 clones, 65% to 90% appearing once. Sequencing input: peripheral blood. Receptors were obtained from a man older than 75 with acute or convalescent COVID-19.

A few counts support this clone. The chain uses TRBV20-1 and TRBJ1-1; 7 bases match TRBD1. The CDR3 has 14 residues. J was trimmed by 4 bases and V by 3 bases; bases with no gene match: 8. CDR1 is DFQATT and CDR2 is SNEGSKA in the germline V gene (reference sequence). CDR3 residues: CSASPGQLGTEAFF. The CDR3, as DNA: TGCAGTGCTAGTCCGGGACAGCTTGGCACTGAAGCTTTCTTT.

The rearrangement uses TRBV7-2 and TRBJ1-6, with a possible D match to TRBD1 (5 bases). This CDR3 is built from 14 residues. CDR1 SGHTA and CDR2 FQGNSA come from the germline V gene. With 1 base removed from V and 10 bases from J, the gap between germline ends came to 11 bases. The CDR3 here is CASSLEGSISPLHF. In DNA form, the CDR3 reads TGTGCCAGCAGCTTAGAGGGGTCCATCTCACCCCTCCACTTT.

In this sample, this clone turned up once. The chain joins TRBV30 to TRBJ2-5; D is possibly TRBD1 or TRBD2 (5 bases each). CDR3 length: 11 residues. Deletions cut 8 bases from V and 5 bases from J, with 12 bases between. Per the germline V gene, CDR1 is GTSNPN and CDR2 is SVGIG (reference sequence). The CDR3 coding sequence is TGTGCCGGGGGTGGGGCGGAGACCCAGTACTTC. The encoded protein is CAGGGAETQYF.

DNA for the CDR3: TGTGCCAGCAGTATACAGGGGGGGAACACTGAAGCTTTCTTT. Translating gives CASSIQGGNTEAFF. V and J are TRBV13 and TRBJ1-1; TRBD1 matches 8 bases. The CDR3 is 14 residues long. CDR1 and CDR2 from the germline V gene are PRHDT and FYEKMQ (reference sequence). V lost 6 bases to trimming and J lost 1 base; unmatched junction nucleotides: 4.

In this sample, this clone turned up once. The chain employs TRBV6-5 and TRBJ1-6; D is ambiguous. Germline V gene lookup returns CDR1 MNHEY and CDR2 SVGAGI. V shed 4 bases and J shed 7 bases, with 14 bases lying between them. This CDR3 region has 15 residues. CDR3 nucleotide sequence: TGTGCCAGCAGTTTCGACACGAGGGAGAATTCACCCCTCCACTTT. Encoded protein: CASSFDTRENSPLHF.

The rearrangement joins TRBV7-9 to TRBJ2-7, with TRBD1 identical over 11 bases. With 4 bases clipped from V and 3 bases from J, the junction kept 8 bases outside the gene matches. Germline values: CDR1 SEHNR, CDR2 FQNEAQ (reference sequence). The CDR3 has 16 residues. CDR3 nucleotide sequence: TGTGCCAGCAGCTCCGGGACAGGGGGGAGAGACTACGAGCAGTACTTC. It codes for CASSSGTGGRDYEQYF.

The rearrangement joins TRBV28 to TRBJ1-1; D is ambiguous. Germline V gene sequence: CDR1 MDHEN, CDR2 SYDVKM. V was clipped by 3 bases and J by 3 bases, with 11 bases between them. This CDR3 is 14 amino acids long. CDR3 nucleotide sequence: TGTGCCAGCAGTTTTTTATCGGCGGACACTGAAGCTTTCTTT. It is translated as CASSFLSADTEAFF.

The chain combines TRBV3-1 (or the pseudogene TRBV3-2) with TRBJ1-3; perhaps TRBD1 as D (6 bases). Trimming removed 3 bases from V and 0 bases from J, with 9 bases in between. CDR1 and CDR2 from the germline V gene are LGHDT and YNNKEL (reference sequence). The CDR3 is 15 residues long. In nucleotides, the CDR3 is TGTGCCAGCAGCCAGGTGGACAGCTCTGGAAACACCATATATTTT. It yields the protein CASSQVDSSGNTIYF.

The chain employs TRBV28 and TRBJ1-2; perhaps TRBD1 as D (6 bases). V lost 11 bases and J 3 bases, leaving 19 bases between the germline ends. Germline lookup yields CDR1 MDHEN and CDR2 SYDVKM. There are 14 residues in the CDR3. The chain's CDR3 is CAAQTPGQHYGYTF. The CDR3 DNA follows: TGTGCCGCTCAAACCCCGGGACAACACTATGGCTACACCTTC.

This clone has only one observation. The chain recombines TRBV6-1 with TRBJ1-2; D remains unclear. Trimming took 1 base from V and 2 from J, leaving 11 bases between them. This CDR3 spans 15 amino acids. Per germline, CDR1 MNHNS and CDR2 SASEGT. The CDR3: CASSEGYSSNYGYTF. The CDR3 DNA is TGTGCCAGCAGTGAAGGTTACAGTTCGAACTATGGCTACACCTTC.

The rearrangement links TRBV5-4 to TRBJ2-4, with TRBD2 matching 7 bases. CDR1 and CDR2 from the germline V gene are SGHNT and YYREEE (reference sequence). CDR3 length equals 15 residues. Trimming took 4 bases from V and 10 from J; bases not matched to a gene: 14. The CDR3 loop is CASSMERGAIGIQYF. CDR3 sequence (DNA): TGTGCCAGCAGCATGGAGCGGGGAGCCATAGGGATTCAGTACTTC.

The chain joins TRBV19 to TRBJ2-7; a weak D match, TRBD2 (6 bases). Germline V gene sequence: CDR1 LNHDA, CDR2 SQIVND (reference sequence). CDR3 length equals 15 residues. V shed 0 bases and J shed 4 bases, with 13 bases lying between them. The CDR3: CASSIDGRKVYEQYF. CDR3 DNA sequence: TGTGCCAGTAGTATAGACGGGAGAAAGGTTTACGAGCAGTACTTC.

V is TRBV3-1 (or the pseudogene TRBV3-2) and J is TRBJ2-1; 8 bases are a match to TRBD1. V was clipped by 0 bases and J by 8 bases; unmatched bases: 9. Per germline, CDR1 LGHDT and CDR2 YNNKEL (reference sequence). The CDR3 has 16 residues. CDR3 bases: TGTGCCAGCAGCCAAGATAAGGGACAGGAGATTGATGAGCAGTTCTTC. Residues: CASSQDKGQEIDEQFF.

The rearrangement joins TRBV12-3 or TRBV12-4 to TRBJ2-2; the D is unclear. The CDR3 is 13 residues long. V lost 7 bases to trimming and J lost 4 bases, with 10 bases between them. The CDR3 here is CASKNSFTGELFF. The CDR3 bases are TGTGCCAGCAAAAACAGTTTCACCGGGGAGCTGTTTTTT.

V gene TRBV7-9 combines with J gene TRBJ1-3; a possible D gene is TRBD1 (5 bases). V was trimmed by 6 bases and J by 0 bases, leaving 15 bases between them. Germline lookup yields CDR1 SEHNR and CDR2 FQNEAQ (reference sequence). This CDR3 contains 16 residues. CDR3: CASSRRGSSSGNTIYF. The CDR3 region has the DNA TGTGCCAGCAGTCGTAGGGGCTCTAGCTCTGGAAACACCATATATTTT.

The CDR3 DNA is TGTGCCAGCTCACCCCGACAGGGGGGAAACACTGAAGCTTTCTTT. It yields the protein CASSPRQGGNTEAFF. V gene TRBV18 combines with J gene TRBJ1-1; 9 bases map to TRBD1. CDR3 size: 15 residues. Germline CDR1 and CDR2: KGHSH and LQKENI. After removal of 3 bases from V and 2 bases from J, the junction contained 4 bases not matched to a gene.

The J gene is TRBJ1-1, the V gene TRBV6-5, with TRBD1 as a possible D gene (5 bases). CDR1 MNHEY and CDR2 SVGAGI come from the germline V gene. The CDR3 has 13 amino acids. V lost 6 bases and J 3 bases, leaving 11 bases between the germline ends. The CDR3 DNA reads TGTGCCAGCAGACTTTCAGGGTACACTGAAGCTTTCTTT. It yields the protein CASRLSGYTEAFF.

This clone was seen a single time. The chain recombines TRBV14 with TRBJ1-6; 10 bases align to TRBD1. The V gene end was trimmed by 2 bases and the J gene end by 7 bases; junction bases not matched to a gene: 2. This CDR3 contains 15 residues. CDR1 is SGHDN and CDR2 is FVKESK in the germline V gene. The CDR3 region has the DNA TGTGCCAGCAGCCAACGGGGACAGGGGAATTCACCCCTCCACTTT. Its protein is CASSQRGQGNSPLHF.

CDR3 protein: CASSTRPGGVNTEAFF. Here the CDR3 DNA reads TGTGCCAGCAGCACTCGACCAGGGGGTGTGAACACTGAAGCTTTCTTT. The V and J genes are TRBV9 and TRBJ1-1; 7 nucleotides agree with TRBD1. Germline CDR1 is SGDLS and CDR2 is YYNGEE. The length of the CDR3 is 16 residues. V dropped 4 bases and J dropped 0; count of bases not matched to a gene: 9.

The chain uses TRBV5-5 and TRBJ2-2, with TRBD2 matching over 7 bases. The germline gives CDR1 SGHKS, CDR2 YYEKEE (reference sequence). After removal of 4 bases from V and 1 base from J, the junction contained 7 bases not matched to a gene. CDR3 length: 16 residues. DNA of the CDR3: TGTGCCAGCAGCCCCCTGGGGGGGGTGAACACCGGGGAGCTGTTTTTT. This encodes CASSPLGGVNTGELFF.

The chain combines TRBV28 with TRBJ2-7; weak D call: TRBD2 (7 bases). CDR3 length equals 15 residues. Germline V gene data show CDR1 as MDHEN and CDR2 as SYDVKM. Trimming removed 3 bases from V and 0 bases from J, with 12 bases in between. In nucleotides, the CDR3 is TGTGCCAGCAGTTTGATGGGGGGGCCCTCCTACGAGCAGTACTTC. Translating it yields CASSLMGGPSYEQYF.

This CDR3 is CASSDGQELLGGYTF. DNA for the CDR3: TGTGCCAGCAGTGATGGACAGGAACTTCTGGGGGGCTACACCTTC. V gene TRBV2 combines with J gene TRBJ1-2; 7 bases line up with TRBD1. With 3 bases clipped from V and 8 bases from J, the junction kept 12 bases outside the gene matches. In germline, CDR1 is SNHLY, CDR2 FYNNEI. The CDR3 runs 15 residues.

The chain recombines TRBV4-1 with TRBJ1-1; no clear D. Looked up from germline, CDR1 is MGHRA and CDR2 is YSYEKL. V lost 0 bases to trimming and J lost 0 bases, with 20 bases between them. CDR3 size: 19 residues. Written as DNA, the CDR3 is TGCGCCAGCAGCCAAGATAGGTCGATACTATCCGGGGTGAACACTGAAGCTTTCTTT. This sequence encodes CASSQDRSILSGVNTEAFF.

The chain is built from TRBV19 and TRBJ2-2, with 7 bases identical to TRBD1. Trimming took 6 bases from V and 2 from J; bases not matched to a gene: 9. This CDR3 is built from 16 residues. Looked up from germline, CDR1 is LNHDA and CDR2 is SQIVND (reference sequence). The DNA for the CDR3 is TGTGCCAGTAGAAAGTCCGGGACAGCTAACACCGGGGAGCTGTTTTTT. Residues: CASRKSGTANTGELFF.

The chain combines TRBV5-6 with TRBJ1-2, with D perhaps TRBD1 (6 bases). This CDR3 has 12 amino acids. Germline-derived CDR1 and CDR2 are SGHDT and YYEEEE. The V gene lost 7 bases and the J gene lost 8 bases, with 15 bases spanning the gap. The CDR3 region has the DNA TGTGCCAGCCTAGGGGGAGGGCTCGGCTACACCTTC. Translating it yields CASLGGGLGYTF.

DNA of the CDR3: TGTGCCAGCAGCGGGTGGGGACAAGTTTTTCTTAGGGGCTACGAGCAGTACTTC. Protein: CASSGWGQVFLRGYEQYF. The rearrangement links TRBV5-6 to TRBJ2-7, with D perhaps matching TRBD1 (6 bases). Trimming stripped 4 bases from V and 3 bases from J, with 26 bases between. Germline-derived CDR1 and CDR2 are SGHDT and YYEEEE. The CDR3 length is 18 residues.

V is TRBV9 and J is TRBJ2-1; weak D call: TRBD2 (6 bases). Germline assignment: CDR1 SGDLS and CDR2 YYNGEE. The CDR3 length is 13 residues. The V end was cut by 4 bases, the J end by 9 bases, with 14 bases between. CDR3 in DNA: TGTGCCAGCAGCACCCCCGGAGGGCTTGAGCAGTTCTTC. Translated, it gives CASSTPGGLEQFF. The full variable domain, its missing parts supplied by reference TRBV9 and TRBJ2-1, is DSGVTQTPKHLITATGQRVTLRCSPRSGDLSVYWYQQSLDQGLQFLIQYYNGEERAKGNILERFSAQQFPDLHSELNLSSLELGDSALYFCASSTPGGLEQFFGPGTRLTVL.

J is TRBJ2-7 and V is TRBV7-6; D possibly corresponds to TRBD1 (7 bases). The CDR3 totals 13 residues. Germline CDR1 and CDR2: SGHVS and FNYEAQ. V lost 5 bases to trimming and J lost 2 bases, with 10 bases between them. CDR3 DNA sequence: TGTGCCAGCAGCCGGGGGACAGCCTACGAGCAGTACTTC. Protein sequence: CASSRGTAYEQYF.

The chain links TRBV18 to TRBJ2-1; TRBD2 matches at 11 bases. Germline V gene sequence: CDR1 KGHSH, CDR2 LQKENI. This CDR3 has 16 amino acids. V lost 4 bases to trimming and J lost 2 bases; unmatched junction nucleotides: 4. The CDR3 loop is CASSLTSGGAYNEQFF. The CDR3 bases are TGTGCCAGCTCACTTACTAGCGGGGGAGCCTACAATGAGCAGTTCTTC.

The CDR3 is CASRPQGSSSGNTIYF. The CDR3 region has the DNA TGTGCCAGCCGACCGCAGGGATCCTCCTCTGGAAACACCATATATTTT. The V and J genes are TRBV5-6 and TRBJ1-3; a possible D gene is TRBD1 (5 bases). The V and J ends lost 7 bases and 0 bases respectively, with 17 bases between them. The CDR3 runs to 16 residues. Looked up from germline, CDR1 is SGHDT and CDR2 is YYEEEE.